In its sample, the clone carrying this T cell receptor beta chain was seen many times. Primed by a sample-barcoded 5' primer and a J-beta primer mix, a second PCR proceeded for roughly 7 to 11 cycles. TCRdb fed the 5' RACE reads into MiXCR, producing one record per CDR3 protein. The profile covers roughly 570,000 distinct CDR3 sequences, with 25% to 30% appearing a single time and about 18% taken by the ten largest. This record comes from a study of blood T cells in healthy people across ages. This receptor was identified in a woman in her 70s in good health. Material for sequencing was blood.

This CDR3 reads CSASGIQGISGGIPYEQYF. DNA of the CDR3: TGCAGTGCTAGTGGGATCCAAGGTATCAGCGGGGGGATCCCCTACGAGCAGTACTTC. The rearrangement joins TRBV20-1 to TRBJ2-7, with 9 bases aligning to TRBD2. With V trimmed by 3 bases and J by 2 bases, 20 bases remained unmatched. The CDR3 covers 19 residues. Germline V CDR1 and CDR2: DFQATT, SNEGSKA (reference sequence).